This entry concerns a single T cell receptor beta chain. This entry is derived from a study of blood T cell repertoires in COVID-19. Study-level background: The samples span acute and convalescent COVID-19 from the United States, Italy and Spain.

In the original analysis: Amplified reference gene primers provided the basis for estimating nucleated cell counts. The protocol was immunoSEQ multiplex PCR, while the TCRdb copy is restricted to in-frame clones and leaves out a portion. That table furnishes V, J and clone size, whereas the DNA furnished D and trimming. The sample has over 130,000 clones; about three quarters are singletons. The sequence came from a man in his fifties or sixties with acute or convalescent COVID-19. The sequencing input was peripheral blood.

Here the CDR3 reads CASRYGTGGNQPQHF. DNA for the CDR3: TGTGCCAGCAGGTACGGGACAGGGGGCAATCAGCCCCAGCATTTT. The rearrangement joins TRBV6-2 or TRBV6-3 to TRBJ1-5; 10 bases match TRBD1. V lost 6 bases, J lost 2 bases, and 4 bases stayed unmatched. This CDR3 comprises 15 residues. From germline, CDR1 is MNHEY and CDR2 SVGEGT.